This is a list of T cell receptor beta chains from one sample in a study of CD8 T cells in ankylosing spondylitis. From the 5' RACE reads, TCRdb called clonotypes with MiXCR, one entry per CDR3 protein. The sample yields around 75,000 distinct CDR3 sequences, roughly 5.2% seen once. Sequencing was performed on blood, either unsorted or a sorted T cell fraction (not recorded which). The receptors derive from a male donor with ankylosing spondylitis or in good health (not recorded which). CDR3s include the opening cysteine and the closing phenylalanine or tryptophan. The D gene is left open where the match is weak. A clone size is listed for some rows: how often the clone was seen (once, few, many), or a class if it is expanded.

many,TRBD2,TRBJ2-3,TRBV29-1,CSVPPGTTGSTEYF,TGCAGCGTTCCCCCCGGGACTACGGGCTCCACCGAGTATTTT
many,.,TRBJ2-3,TRBV21-1,CASSAGTGGCADTQYF,TGTGCCAGCAGCGCCGGGACAGGGGGATGCGCAGATACGCAGTATTTT
many,.,TRBJ2-3,TRBV12-3/TRBV12-4,CASCGFSTDTQYF,TGTGCCAGCTGCGGGTTTAGCACAGATACGCAGTATTTT
many,.,TRBJ2-7,TRBV27,CASGRTERKYF,TGTGCCAGCGGACGGACTGAGCGAAAATACTTC
many,.,TRBJ1-2,TRBV20-1,CSARRGNYGYTF,TGCAGTGCTAGGCGGGGGAACTATGGCTACACCTTC
many,.,TRBJ1-2,TRBV19,CASNIPGSLYGYTF,TGTGCCAGTAATATCCCAGGCAGCCTCTATGGCTACACCTTC
many,.,TRBJ2-3,TRBV5-1,CASSLAKLPDTQYF,TGCGCCAGCAGCTTGGCCAAGTTACCAGATACGCAGTATTTT
many,.,TRBJ1-6,TRBV20-1,CSAILATDYNSPLHF,TGCAGTGCTATACTTGCGACCGACTATAATTCACCCCTCCACTTT
many,.,TRBJ1-5,TRBV9,CASSQGGNQPQHF,TGTGCCAGCAGTCAGGGCGGCAATCAGCCCCAGCATTTT
many,.,TRBJ1-4,TRBV10-1,CASSESGATNEKLFF,TGCGCCAGCAGTGAGTCGGGAGCAACTAATGAAAAACTGTTTTTT
many,.,TRBJ2-7,TRBV20-1,CSAPGGLTDTYEQYF,TGCAGTGCGCCCGGGGGTCTGACGGATACCTACGAGCAGTACTTC
many,.,TRBJ2-2,TRBV13,CASSFWTPRPGELFF,TGTGCCAGCAGCTTTTGGACCCCCCGCCCCGGGGAGCTGTTTTTT
many,.,TRBJ2-7,TRBV18,CASSPRPRGVDEQYF,TGTGCCAGCTCACCGAGGCCGAGGGGAGTCGACGAGCAGTACTTC
many,TRBD1,TRBJ2-2,TRBV5-1,CASREGGGIGELFF,TGCGCCAGCCGAGAAGGGGGCGGAATCGGGGAGCTGTTTTTT
.,TRBD2,TRBJ2-3,TRBV20-1,CCAPRTSGGPEEAQYF,TGCTGCGCTCCCCGGACTAGCGGGGGGCCTGAGGAAGCGCAGTATTTT
many,.,TRBJ1-5,TRBV21-1,CASSKAGPWTTSINQPQHF,TGTGCCAGCAGCAAAGCAGGGCCTTGGACAACCTCGATTAATCAGCCCCAGCATTTT
many,TRBD2,TRBJ2-5,TRBV4-1,CASSLGAGLQETQYF,TGCGCCAGCAGCCTAGGAGCGGGACTTCAAGAGACCCAGTACTTC
many,.,TRBJ1-5,TRBV7-9,CASSNQDSNQPQHF,TGTGCCAGCAGCAACCAGGATAGCAATCAGCCCCAGCATTTT
many,TRBD2,TRBJ2-1,TRBV20-1,CSARDASGVIEQFF,TGCAGTGCTAGAGACGCTAGCGGGGTGATTGAGCAGTTCTTC
.,TRBD1,TRBJ1-4,TRBV20-1,CCAKYRGVLLHNEKLFF,TGCTGCGCGAAATACAGGGGGGTCCTTCTCCATAATGAAAAACTGTTTTTT
many,.,TRBJ2-1,TRBV29-1,CSVRGFTSYNEQFF,TGCAGCGTTCGGGGATTTACATCCTACAATGAGCAGTTCTTC
many,.,TRBJ1-3,TRBV7-9,CASSAMTWSSGNTIYF,TGTGCCAGCAGCGCCATGACCTGGAGCTCTGGAAACACCATATATTTT
many,.,TRBJ1-5,TRBV27,CASSLSYTLNQPQHF,TGTGCCAGCAGTTTATCGTACACCCTCAATCAGCCCCAGCATTTT
many,.,TRBJ2-3,TRBV4-1,CASSQDGGSDTQYF,TGCGCCAGCAGCCAAGATGGAGGGTCAGATACGCAGTATTTT
many,.,TRBJ2-7,TRBV20-1,CSARDLPGQGEQYF,TGCAGTGCTAGAGATCTCCCCGGCCAGGGCGAGCAGTACTTC
.,TRBD2,TRBJ2-7,TRBV7-2,CASSSGTPGLSYEQYF,TGTGCCAGCAGCTCAGGAACTCCGGGACTATCCTACGAGCAGTACTTC
.,TRBD2,TRBJ2-2,TRBV4-2,CASSQEGLVRPGELFF,TGTGCCAGCAGCCAAGAGGGACTAGTGAGGCCCGGGGAGCTGTTTTTT
many,.,TRBJ2-1,TRBV9,CASSVDSEQFF,TGTGCCAGCAGCGTAGACAGTGAGCAGTTCTTC
many,TRBD2,TRBJ2-2,TRBV5-1,CATGGAVSENTGELFF,TGCGCCACCGGGGGGGCAGTATCGGAGAACACCGGGGAGCTGTTTTTT
many,.,TRBJ1-2,TRBV29-1,CSVDSAGSGYTF,TGCAGCGTTGATAGTGCAGGGAGTGGCTACACCTTC
few,TRBD2,TRBJ2-3,TRBV4-2,CASSLWEGTSGGPSTDTQYF,TGTGCCAGCAGCCTTTGGGAGGGCACTAGCGGGGGCCCCAGCACAGATACGCAGTATTTT
many,.,TRBJ1-1,TRBV10-3,CAISEPRVDEAFF,TGTGCCATCAGTGAGCCGAGGGTGGATGAAGCTTTCTTT
.,TRBD2,TRBJ2-1,TRBV10-3,CAISESGTSPNEQFF,TGTGCCATCAGTGAGTCCGGGACTAGCCCTAATGAGCAGTTCTTC
.,.,TRBJ1-2,TRBV19,CASSWYLTANYGYTF,TGTGCCAGTAGTTGGTACCTGACAGCTAACTATGGCTACACCTTC
many,.,TRBJ1-4,TRBV6-2/TRBV6-3,CASSYPDNNEKLFF,TGTGCCAGCAGTTACCCGGACAATAATGAAAAACTGTTTTTT
many,TRBD1,TRBJ2-1,TRBV9,CASSPAEGTANNEQFF,TGTGCCAGCAGCCCAGCAGAAGGGACAGCTAACAATGAGCAGTTCTTC
many,.,TRBJ2-1,TRBV28,CASSDYNEQFF,TGTGCCAGCAGTGACTACAATGAGCAGTTCTTC
many,TRBD1,TRBJ2-6,TRBV5-1,CASKTGVVAGANVLTF,TGCGCCAGCAAGACAGGGGTGGTAGCTGGGGCCAACGTCCTGACTTTC
many,.,TRBJ1-4,TRBV27,CASSPWGGAPTNEKLFF,TGTGCCAGCAGTCCATGGGGGGGGGCCCCAACTAATGAAAAACTGTTTTTT
many,.,TRBJ1-2,TRBV7-9,CASSLVPGARGYTF,TGTGCCAGCAGCTTAGTTCCTGGGGCGCGGGGCTACACCTTC
many,TRBD1,TRBJ2-1,TRBV20-1,CSAPDRGLTINEQFF,TGCAGTGCGCCAGACAGGGGTCTCACCATCAATGAGCAGTTCTTC
many,.,TRBJ1-6,TRBV3-1,CASSQESPLHF,TGTGCCAGCAGCCAAGAGTCACCCCTCCACTTT
many,.,TRBJ2-1,TRBV4-3,CASSQDQLGEQFF,TGCGCCAGCAGCCAAGACCAACTAGGTGAGCAGTTCTTC
.,.,TRBJ2-7,TRBV12-3/TRBV12-4,CASKESAGSNEQYF,TGTGCCAGTAAGGAATCGGCCGGGTCCAACGAGCAGTACTTC
many,TRBD2,TRBJ2-1,TRBV12-3/TRBV12-4,CASTLAGMGNEQFF,TGTGCCAGCACCTTAGCGGGGATGGGGAATGAGCAGTTCTTC
many,.,TRBJ2-2,TRBV7-6,CASSLDVDTGELFF,TGTGCCAGCAGCTTAGACGTGGACACCGGGGAGCTGTTTTTT
many,.,TRBJ2-1,TRBV12-3/TRBV12-4,CASSLTRHEQFF,TGTGCCAGCAGTTTGACTAGGCATGAGCAGTTCTTC